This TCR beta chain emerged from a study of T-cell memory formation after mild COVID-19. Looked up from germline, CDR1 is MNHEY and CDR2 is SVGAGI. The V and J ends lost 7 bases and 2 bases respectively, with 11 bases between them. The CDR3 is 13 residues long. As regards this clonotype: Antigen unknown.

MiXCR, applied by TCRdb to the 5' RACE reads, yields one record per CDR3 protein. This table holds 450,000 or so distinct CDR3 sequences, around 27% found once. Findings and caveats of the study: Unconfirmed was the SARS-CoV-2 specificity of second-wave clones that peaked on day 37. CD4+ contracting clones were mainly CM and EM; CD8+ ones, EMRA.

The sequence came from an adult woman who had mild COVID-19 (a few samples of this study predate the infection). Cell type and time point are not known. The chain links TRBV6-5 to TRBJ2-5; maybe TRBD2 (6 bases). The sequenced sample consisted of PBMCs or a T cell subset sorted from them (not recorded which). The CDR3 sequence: CASTRLGQETQYF. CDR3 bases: TGTGCCAGCACCCGACTAGGGCAAGAGACCCAGTACTTC.